The rows below give T cell receptor beta chains drawn from one sample of a study of cytomegalovirus exposure and HLA in healthy donors. The assay was immunoSEQ multiplex PCR, and TCRdb's table has in-frame clones only and misses some. This sample has approximately 90,000 clones, with under 80% found just once. Sequenced sample: PBMCs. Receptor source: a male donor in good health and CMV-seronegative. Each CDR3 is given with its conserved first and last residue.

V | CDR3
TRBV12-2 | CASRLAHRAWEQYF
TRBV18 | CASSSDQGTQPQHF
TRBV7-9 | CASSFISGFGNEQFF
TRBV19 | CASSIVGRGPFF
TRBV5-1 | CASSPELAGPTGELFF
TRBV5-8 | CASSPTGTENYGYTF
TRBV7-2 | CASSFSSGGTDTQYF
TRBV7-9 | CASSLTRDEQYF
TRBV4-3 | CASSQDSFADSSNQPQHF
TRBV10-1 | CASSDGGDPEAFF
TRBV27 | CASSLGRNTEAFF
TRBV6-6 | CASSYSGQGGQGYF
TRBV4-3 | CASSQDRGSEKLFF
TRBV7-2 | CASSLDARYAFF
TRBV5-1 | CASSLMIGQDTGNTIYF
TRBV28 | CASSFPRGRTGELFF
TRBV7-6 | CASSSGFEAGAEAFF
TRBV25-1 | CASSKPGGAKNIQYF
TRBV6-9 | CASSLWGDTEAFF
TRBV5-8 | CASSRGTSGTNEQFF
TRBV29-1 | CSVAPLGGVTEAFF
TRBV4-3 | CASSQDRTSGGMYEQYF
TRBV5-1 | CASSLSRKNIQYF
TRBV6-6 | CASSSGTSGNQQYF
TRBV14 | CASSPLLAGNGETQYF
TRBV21-1 | CASSTKRGRGIEAYEQYF
TRBV7-9 | CASSSGQYNSPLHF
TRBV2 | CASSEPNRQGQETQYF
TRBV7-8 | CASSPFGNQPQHF
TRBV30 | CAWSRQDTQYF
TRBV13 | CAGRDRGDTGELFF
TRBV5-4 | CASSSVFRGNTEAFF
TRBV7-6 | CASTPGAGGRTDTQYF
TRBV18 | CASSPQGQAPYEQYF
TRBV18 | CASSSTGIWPYGYTF
TRBV4-3 | CASSRDRDYNEQFF
TRBV7-3 | CASSRAPTGEQYF
TRBV5-4 | CASSLASRVGELFF
TRBV7-2 | CASQREGAYEQYF
TRBV14 | CASTLGAGTEAFF
TRBV7-8 | CASKAGGTSGANVLTF
TRBV27 | CASTGRTDTQYF
TRBV27 | CASSPGQAQRGGYTF
TRBV10-3 | CAITTGIFDEQFF
TRBV11-2 | CASSRYRGNTIYF
TRBV20-1 | CSASTGTEAFF
TRBV5-1 | CASSLASVYGYTF
TRBV10-3 | CAISLDRRQETQYF
TRBV2 | CASSGAGGNTEAFF
TRBV30 | CAWSSNRGGEQYF
TRBV28 | CAIEGDNSPLHF
TRBV28 | CASSLPVGGTDTQYF
TRBV11-2 | CASSLGQVNYGYTF